The text below deals with one T cell receptor (beta chain). Its specificity is unknown. The missing CDR3 end, 3 residues past where the read stops, is filled in from the germline J gene. This specimen belongs to a study of Tregs in tolerant kidney transplant recipients. Generated by immunoSEQ multiplex PCR, the TCRdb table keeps only in-frame clones and is missing some. In total, the table holds some 29,000 clones. Study results and caveats: Validation in larger populations is needed because few patients were studied. The most relevant donor-specific Treg TCRbeta repertoire apparently came from expansion with activated donor B cells.

From germline, CDR1 is DFQATT and CDR2 SNEGSKA (reference sequence). Trimming pared 0 bases from V and 5 bases from J, leaving 10 bases between. The CDR3 totals 13 residues. The nonmyeloablative bone marrow transplants came from related graft donors, with transient mixed chimerism. The TCR comes from a human patient who received a combined kidney and bone marrow transplant. Some T cells may arise from the graft donor. J is TRBJ2-5 and V is TRBV20-1, with a tentative D call TRBD2 (5 bases). Sequenced here: CD4+ T cells from blood (PBMCs), sampled 24 months after the transplant. CDR3 DNA (partial): TGCAGTGCTAGAGATCGGGGTTGGGAGACC. Translation gives CSARDRGWET. The complete CDR3 protein is CSARDRGWETQYF.